The 23 T cell receptor beta chains below all came from one sample that was sequenced in a study of circulating CD8 cells and anti-PD-1 response in melanoma. TCR libraries were prepared from roughly 14 ng of total RNA with the QIAseq Immune Repertoire TCR panel. One entry per CDR3 protein, called by TCRdb with MiXCR from the reads. The sample shows 750 to 1,000 distinct CDR3 sequences, 10% to 15% of them seen only once. Live CD3+CD8+TCRalphabeta+ cells were sorted into four subsets by PD-1 and/or TIGIT. The sequencing here drew on CD8+ T cells from PBMCs, taken at baseline or after one month of anti-PD-1 therapy (not recorded which). The receptors were gathered from a human donor with melanoma.

V usage is TRBV19 and J usage is TRBJ2-1, with 8 bases identical to TRBD2. Losses at the gene ends were 4 bases for V and 4 bases for J; bases not matched to a gene: 6. The CDR3 is made up of 15 amino acids. Per germline, CDR1 LNHDA and CDR2 SQIVND (reference sequence). DNA for the CDR3: TGTGCCAGTAGTACATATAGCGGGGTTTACAATGAGCAGTTCTTC. Translated: CASSTYSGVYNEQFF.

By proportion, this clonotype is large. The chain employs TRBV19 and TRBJ1-2; 9 nucleotides agree with TRBD1. This CDR3 comprises 16 residues. J gave up 2 bases and V 7 bases, and 11 bases lay outside the gene matches. Looked up from germline, CDR1 is LNHDA and CDR2 is SQIVND (reference sequence). CDR3 DNA sequence: TGTGCCAGTAATCGAGACGGACAGGGGATAAACTATGGCTACACCTTC. Protein sequence: CASNRDGQGINYGYTF.

By frequency in the sample, this clonotype is medium-sized. V is TRBV4-3 and J is TRBJ2-5; D not certain. CDR1 is LGHNA, CDR2 YSLEER, per germline. The CDR3 totals 15 residues. V lost 0 bases, J lost 5 bases, and 13 bases lay in between. DNA for the CDR3: TGCGCCAGCAGCCAAGACCCCAGTCTAGGGGAGACCCAGTACTTC. Translated, it gives CASSQDPSLGETQYF.

This clonotype has a single count. This could be a read error, since a much larger clone is one nucleotide away. This sequence joins TRBV7-6 and TRBJ1-1, with no clear D. The germline V gene has CDR1 SGHVS and CDR2 FNYEAQ. The CDR3 sequence is 12 residues long. V lost 2 bases and J lost 9, with 10 bases in between. The CDR3 protein is CASSLQGSKAFF. CDR3 bases: TGTGCCAGCAGCTTACAAGGCTCTAAAGCTTTCTTT.

Comments on this clonotype: A much larger clone is a single base away; this may be a read error. This rearrangement joins TRBV5-4 to TRBJ2-2; tentative D call: TRBD2 (5 bases). This CDR3 is 14 amino acids long. CDR1 is SGHNT and CDR2 is YYREEE in the germline V gene (reference sequence). The CDR3 here is CASRLSGNTGELLF. The CDR3 DNA sequence: TGTGCCAGCAGGTTGAGCGGTAACACCGGGGAGCTGCTTTTT.

The gene calls are TRBV2 and TRBJ2-3, with unresolved D. The V and J ends lost 8 bases and 0 bases respectively, with 18 bases between them. The germline gives CDR1 SNHLY, CDR2 FYNNEI. This CDR3 spans 16 amino acids. The CDR3 DNA reads TGTGCCAGCGCCCGAACTCATGGTCTGAGCACAGATACGCAGTATTTT. Translating gives CASARTHGLSTDTQYF.

This clonotype is large by share. V gene TRBV9 combines with J gene TRBJ1-5, with D perhaps TRBD1 (5 bases). Trimming cost V 0 bases and J 5 bases, with 12 bases left between them. Germline V gene data show CDR1 as SGDLS and CDR2 as YYNGEE. The CDR3 extends over 15 amino acids. DNA of the CDR3: TGTGCCAGCAGCGTAGCAGGGTTAATCGATCAGCCCCAGCATTTT. Amino acids: CASSVAGLIDQPQHF.

By share, this clonotype counts as medium-sized. The V call is TRBV12-5, the J call TRBJ2-3; 7 bases map to TRBD2. Germline V gives CDR1 LGHNT, CDR2 FRNRAP. V shed 6 bases and J 4 bases; nucleotides not matched to a gene: 7. The CDR3 is 14 amino acids. This chain's CDR3 is CASGYGLVSDTQYF. CDR3 sequence (DNA): TGTGCTAGTGGCTACGGACTAGTTTCAGATACGCAGTATTTT.

This clonotype is medium-sized within its sample. The genes are TRBV5-6 and TRBJ2-3, with D perhaps matching TRBD1 (6 bases). In germline, CDR1 is SGHDT, CDR2 YYEEEE. The CDR3 covers 16 residues. Trimming removed 2 bases from V and 3 bases from J, with 16 bases in between. CDR3 sequence reads: CASSFGAMGATDTQYF. For the CDR3, the DNA is TGTGCCAGCAGCTTTGGGGCTATGGGGGCGACAGATACGCAGTATTTT.

This clonotype is medium-sized within its sample. CDR3 DNA sequence: TGCGCCAGCAGCTGGAGTGAACGGACAGTCTATGGCTACACCTTC. It is translated as CASSWSERTVYGYTF. The rearrangement links TRBV5-1 to TRBJ1-2, with TRBD1 as a possible D gene (6 bases). V was trimmed by 3 bases and J by 4 bases, leaving 16 bases between them. Per germline, CDR1 SGHRS and CDR2 YFSETQ. The CDR3 has 15 amino acids.

In this sample, this clonotype is medium-sized (0.01 to 0.1%). The chain joins TRBV7-6 to TRBJ1-1, with 11 nucleotides matching TRBD1. Trimming at V came to 5 bases and at J to 7 bases, leaving 6 bases not matched to a gene. The germline V gene encodes CDR1 SGHVS and CDR2 FNYEAQ. This CDR3 comprises 14 residues. This CDR3 is CASSPGTGGREAFF. The CDR3 coding sequence is TGTGCCAGCAGCCCAGGGACAGGGGGGCGTGAAGCTTTCTTT.

This clonotype is classed as medium-sized (0.01 to 0.1%). The J gene is TRBJ1-1, the V gene TRBV7-8; no definite D call. Germline V gives CDR1 SGHVS, CDR2 FQNEAQ. V gave up 3 bases and J gave up 1 base, with 9 bases separating them. This CDR3 has 14 amino acids. The CDR3, as DNA: TGTGCCAGCAGCTTTAGAAAGGCGAACACTGAAGCTTTCTTT. This gives the protein CASSFRKANTEAFF.

By share, this clonotype ranks as large (0.1 to 1%). The V gene is TRBV6-2 or TRBV6-3, the J gene TRBJ1-1; D is unresolved. Trimming cost V 0 bases and J 8 bases, with 7 bases left between them. The germline V gene encodes CDR1 MNHEY and CDR2 SVGEGT. This CDR3 comprises 12 residues. The CDR3 sequence is CASSYSIGEAFF. The CDR3 DNA follows: TGTGCCAGCAGTTACTCGATCGGAGAAGCTTTCTTT.

This clonotype was counted between two and nine times. The V call is TRBV24-1, the J call TRBJ2-7; the match to TRBD1 covers 7 bases. The V segment lost 5 bases and the J segment 3 bases; nucleotides outside the gene matches: 6. The CDR3 contains 14 residues. Germline values: CDR1 KGHDR, CDR2 SFDVKD. The CDR3 nucleotides are TGTGCCACCAGTGGAGACAGGGACGACTACGAGCAGTACTTC. Translating gives CATSGDRDDYEQYF.

By share, this clonotype ranks as medium-sized (0.01 to 0.1%). The CDR3 bases are TGTGCCAGCAGCGGGACAGGGTCTTGGGACACTGAAGCTTTCTTT. Translated: CASSGTGSWDTEAFF. The chain couples TRBV5-4 to TRBJ1-1, with 9 nucleotides matching TRBD1. With V trimmed by 4 bases and J by 3 bases, 7 bases remained unmatched. CDR1 is SGHNT and CDR2 is YYREEE in the germline V gene (reference sequence). This CDR3 has 15 residues.

This clonotype counts as medium-sized (0.01 to 0.1%). The gene calls are TRBV19 and TRBJ2-7, with D possibly matching TRBD1 (5 bases). Germline values: CDR1 LNHDA, CDR2 SQIVND (reference sequence). With 2 bases removed from V and 1 base from J, the gap between germline ends came to 21 bases. CDR3 size: 18 residues. The CDR3 spells CASSIFGFGPDISYEQYF. DNA of the CDR3: TGTGCCAGTAGTATATTTGGTTTCGGCCCGGACATTTCCTACGAGCAGTACTTC.

This clonotype is judged large. J is TRBJ1-6 and V is TRBV18; perhaps TRBD1 as D (5 bases). Trimming removed 2 bases at V and 10 bases at J, with 12 bases between. The CDR3 is made up of 14 amino acids. CDR1 and CDR2 (germline): KGHSH, LQKENI. CDR3 coding DNA: TGTGCCAGCTCACCAGTGGACGAGGGGTCACCCCTCCACTTT. Encoded protein: CASSPVDEGSPLHF.

This clonotype is medium-sized (0.01 to 0.1%) by share. The rearrangement joins TRBV28 to TRBJ1-5; TRBD1 matches at 9 bases. CDR1 is MDHEN, CDR2 SYDVKM, per germline. The V gene end was trimmed by 3 bases and the J gene end by 4 bases; junction bases not matched to a gene: 1. The CDR3 is 14 residues long. CDR3 in amino acids: CASSLGQGNQPQHF. The CDR3, as DNA: TGTGCCAGCAGTTTGGGACAGGGTAATCAGCCCCAGCATTTT.

There are a few counts of this clonotype. The chain combines TRBV27 with TRBJ2-7; the D gene is possibly TRBD1 (6 bases). Germline V gives CDR1 MNHEY, CDR2 SMNVEV (reference sequence). The CDR3 covers 14 residues. V gave up 3 bases and J gave up 4 bases, with 13 bases separating them. The CDR3 loop is CASSFWGRRYEQYF. CDR3 coding DNA: TGTGCCAGCAGTTTTTGGGGGCGGCGATACGAGCAGTACTTC.

The CDR3 is CASSLSGPGRFMNTEAFF. The CDR3 nucleotides are TGTGCCAGCAGCTTAAGCGGCCCAGGGCGTTTTATGAACACTGAAGCTTTCTTT. This sequence joins TRBV7-9 and TRBJ1-1, with D tentatively TRBD1 (5 bases). CDR3 length equals 18 residues. Germline lookup yields CDR1 SEHNR and CDR2 FQNEAQ (reference sequence). Trimming took off 2 bases at V and 0 bases at J, with 19 bases between the two ends.

Within the sample, this clonotype is medium-sized. The chain uses TRBV20-1 and TRBJ1-2; the D is unclear. The CDR3 runs 14 residues. Trimming took 0 bases from V and 8 from J, leaving 16 bases between them. Germline CDR1 reads DFQATT; CDR2 reads SNEGSKA (reference sequence). In nucleotides, the CDR3 is TGCAGTGCTAGAGATTTGAGGTCGAAAGGAGGCTACACCTTC. Protein sequence: CSARDLRSKGGYTF.

The rearrangement links TRBV19 to TRBJ2-2; maybe TRBD2 (5 bases). V was cut by 1 base and J by 7 bases, with 16 bases left in between. The germline V gene has CDR1 LNHDA and CDR2 SQIVND (reference sequence). This CDR3 has 16 amino acids. Written as DNA, the CDR3 is TGTGCCAGTAGTATAGCGGGATCCTCAGACGGCGGGGAGCTGTTTTTT. Amino acids: CASSIAGSSDGGELFF.

Within the sample, this clonotype is large. V usage is TRBV7-3 and J usage is TRBJ2-3; 11 bases line up with TRBD2. Germline lookup yields CDR1 SGHTA and CDR2 FQGTGA. Germline trimming cut 0 bases from V and 6 bases from J; bases unmatched to any gene: 2. The CDR3 is 15 amino acids. CDR3 nucleotide sequence: TGTGCCAGCAGCTTAACCCCTAGCGGGGGGGATACGCAGTATTTT. The encoded protein is CASSLTPSGGDTQYF. The full variable domain, its missing parts supplied by reference TRBV7-3 and TRBJ2-3, is GAGVSQTPSNKVTEKGKYVELRCDPISGHTALYWYRQSLGQGPEFLIYFQGTGAADDSGLPNDRFFAVRPEGSVSTLKIQRTERGDSAVYLCASSLTPSGGDTQYFGPGTRLTVL.